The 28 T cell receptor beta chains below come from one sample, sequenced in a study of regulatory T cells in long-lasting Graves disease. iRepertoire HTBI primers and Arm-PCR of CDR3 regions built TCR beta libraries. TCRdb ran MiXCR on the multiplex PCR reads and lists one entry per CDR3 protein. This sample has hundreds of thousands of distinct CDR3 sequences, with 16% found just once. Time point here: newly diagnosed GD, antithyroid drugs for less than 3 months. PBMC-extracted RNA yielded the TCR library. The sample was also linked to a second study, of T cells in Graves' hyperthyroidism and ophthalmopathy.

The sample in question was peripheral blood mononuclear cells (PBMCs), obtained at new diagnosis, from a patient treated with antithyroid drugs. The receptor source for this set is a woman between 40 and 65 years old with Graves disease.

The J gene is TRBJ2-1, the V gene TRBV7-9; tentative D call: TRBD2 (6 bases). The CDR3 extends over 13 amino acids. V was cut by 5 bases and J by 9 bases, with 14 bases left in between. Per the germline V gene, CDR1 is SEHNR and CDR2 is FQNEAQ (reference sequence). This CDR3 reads CASSRQAAGEQFF. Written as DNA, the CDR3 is TGTGCCAGCAGCCGTCAGGCAGCGGGTGAGCAGTTCTTC. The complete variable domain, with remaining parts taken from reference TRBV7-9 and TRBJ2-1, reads DTGVSQNPRHKITKRGQNVTFRCDPISEHNRLYWYRQTLGQGPEFLTYFQNEAQLEKSRLLSDRFSAERPKGSFSTLEIQRTEQGDSAMYLCASSRQAAGEQFFGPGTRLTVL.

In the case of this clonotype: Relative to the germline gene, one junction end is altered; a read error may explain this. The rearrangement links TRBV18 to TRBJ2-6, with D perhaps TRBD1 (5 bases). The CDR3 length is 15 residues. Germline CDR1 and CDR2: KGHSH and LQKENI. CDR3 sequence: CASSPEISGANALTF. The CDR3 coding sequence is TGTGCCAGCTCACCAGAAATCTCTGGGGCCAACGCCCTGACTTTC.

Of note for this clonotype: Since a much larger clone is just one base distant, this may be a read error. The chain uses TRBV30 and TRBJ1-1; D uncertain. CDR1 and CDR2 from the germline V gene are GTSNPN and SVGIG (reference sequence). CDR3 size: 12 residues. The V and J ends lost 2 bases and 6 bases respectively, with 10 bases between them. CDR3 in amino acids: CAWSSPGPEAFF. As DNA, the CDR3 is TGTGCCTGGAGTTCCCCCGGACCTGAAGCTTTCTTT. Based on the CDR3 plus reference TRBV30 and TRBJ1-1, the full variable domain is SQTIHQWPATLVQPVGSPLSLECTVEGTSNPNLYWYRQAAGRGLQLLFYSVGIGQISSEVPQNLSASRPQDRQFILSSKKLLLSDSGFYLCAWSSPGPEAFFGQGTRLTVV.

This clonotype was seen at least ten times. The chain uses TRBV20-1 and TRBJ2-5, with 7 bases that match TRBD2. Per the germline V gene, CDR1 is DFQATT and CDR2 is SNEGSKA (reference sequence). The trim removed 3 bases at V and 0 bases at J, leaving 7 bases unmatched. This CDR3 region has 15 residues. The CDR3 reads CSASRSGVYQETQYF. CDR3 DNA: TGCAGTGCTAGCAGAAGCGGGGTGTACCAAGAGACCCAGTACTTC.

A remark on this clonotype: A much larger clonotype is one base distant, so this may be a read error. CDR3 protein: CASRGGVQETQYF. The DNA of the CDR3 is TGTGCCAGCAGGGGAGGAGTTCAAGAGACCCAGTACTTC. The chain links TRBV7-2 to TRBJ2-1; weak D call: TRBD2 (6 bases). The J call could be wrong; TRBJ2-5 is a better fit for the DNA end. Germline-derived CDR1 and CDR2 are SGHTA and FQGNSA. The CDR3 is made up of 13 amino acids.

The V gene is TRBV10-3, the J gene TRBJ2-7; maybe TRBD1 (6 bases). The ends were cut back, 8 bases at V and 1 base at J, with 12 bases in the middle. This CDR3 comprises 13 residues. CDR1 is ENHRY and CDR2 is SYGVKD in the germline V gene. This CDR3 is CAIRTAQSYEQYF. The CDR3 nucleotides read TGTGCCATCCGGACAGCTCAGTCCTACGAGCAGTACTTC.

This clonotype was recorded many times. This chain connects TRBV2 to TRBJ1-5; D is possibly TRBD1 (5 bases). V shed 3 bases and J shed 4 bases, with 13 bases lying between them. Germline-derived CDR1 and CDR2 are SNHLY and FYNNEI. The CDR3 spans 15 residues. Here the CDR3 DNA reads TGTGCCAGCAGTGAGGGGGGAGGAGTGAATCAGCCCCAGCATTTT. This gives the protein CASSEGGGVNQPQHF.

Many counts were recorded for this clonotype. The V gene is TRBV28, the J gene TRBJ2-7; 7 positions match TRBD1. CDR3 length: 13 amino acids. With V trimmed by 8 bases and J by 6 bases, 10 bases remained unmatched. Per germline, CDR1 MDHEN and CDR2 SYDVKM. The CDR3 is CASRTQGVGEQYF. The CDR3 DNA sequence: TGTGCCAGCCGTACCCAGGGGGTCGGCGAGCAGTACTTC.

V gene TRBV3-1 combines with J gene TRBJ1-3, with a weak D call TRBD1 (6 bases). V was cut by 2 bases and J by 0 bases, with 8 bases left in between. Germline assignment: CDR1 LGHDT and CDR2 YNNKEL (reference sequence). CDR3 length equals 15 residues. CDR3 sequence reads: CASSQQGISGNTIYF. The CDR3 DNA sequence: TGTGCCAGCAGCCAACAGGGGATCTCTGGAAACACCATATATTTT.

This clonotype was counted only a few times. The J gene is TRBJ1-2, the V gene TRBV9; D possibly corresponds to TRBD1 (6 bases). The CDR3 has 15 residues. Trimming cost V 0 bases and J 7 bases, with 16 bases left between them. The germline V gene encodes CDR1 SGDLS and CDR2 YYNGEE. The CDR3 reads CASSVDQGRQGGYTF. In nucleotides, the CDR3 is TGTGCCAGCAGCGTAGATCAGGGGCGCCAGGGTGGCTACACCTTC.

As DNA, the CDR3 is TGTGCCAGCAGCGCCCCGACAGAGACCCAGTACTTC. This codes for CASSAPTETQYF. V is TRBV9 and J is TRBJ2-5, with D unresolved. Trimming removed 3 bases at V and 4 bases at J, with 7 bases between. Germline lookup yields CDR1 SGDLS and CDR2 YYNGEE. The CDR3 loop spans 12 amino acids.

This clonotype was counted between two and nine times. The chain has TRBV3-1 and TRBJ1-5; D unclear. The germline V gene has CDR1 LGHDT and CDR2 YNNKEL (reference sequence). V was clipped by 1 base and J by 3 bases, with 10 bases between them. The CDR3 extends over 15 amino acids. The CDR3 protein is CASSQGLALNQPQHF. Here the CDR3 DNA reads TGTGCCAGCAGCCAAGGATTGGCTCTCAATCAGCCCCAGCATTTT.

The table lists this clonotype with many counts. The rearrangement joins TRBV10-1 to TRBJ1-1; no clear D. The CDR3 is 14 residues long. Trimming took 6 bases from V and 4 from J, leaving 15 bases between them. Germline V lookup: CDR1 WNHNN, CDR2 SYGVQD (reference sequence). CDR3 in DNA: TGCGCCAGCAGGAGGGCAGCGGGGTCCACTGAAGCTTTCTTT. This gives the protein CASRRAAGSTEAFF.

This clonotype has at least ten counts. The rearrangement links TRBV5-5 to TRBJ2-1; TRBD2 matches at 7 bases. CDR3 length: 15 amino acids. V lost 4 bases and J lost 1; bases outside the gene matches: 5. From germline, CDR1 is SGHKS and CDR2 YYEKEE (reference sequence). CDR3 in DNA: TGTGCCAGCAGCCTCAGCGGGGATTCCTACAATGAGCAGTTCTTC. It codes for CASSLSGDSYNEQFF.

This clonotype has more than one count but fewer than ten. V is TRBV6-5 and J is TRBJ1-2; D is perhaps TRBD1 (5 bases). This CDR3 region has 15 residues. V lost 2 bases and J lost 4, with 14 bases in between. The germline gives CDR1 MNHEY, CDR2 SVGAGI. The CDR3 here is CASSYEGTKPYGYTF. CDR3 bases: TGTGCCAGCAGTTACGAGGGGACGAAACCCTATGGCTACACCTTC.

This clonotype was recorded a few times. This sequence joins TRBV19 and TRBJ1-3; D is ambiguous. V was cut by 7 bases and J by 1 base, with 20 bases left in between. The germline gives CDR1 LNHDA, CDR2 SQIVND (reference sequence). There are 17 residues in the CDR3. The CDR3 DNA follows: TGTGCCAGTACCGCCCCGTTCAGGCGGGATTCTGGAAACACCATATATTTT. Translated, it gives CASTAPFRRDSGNTIYF.

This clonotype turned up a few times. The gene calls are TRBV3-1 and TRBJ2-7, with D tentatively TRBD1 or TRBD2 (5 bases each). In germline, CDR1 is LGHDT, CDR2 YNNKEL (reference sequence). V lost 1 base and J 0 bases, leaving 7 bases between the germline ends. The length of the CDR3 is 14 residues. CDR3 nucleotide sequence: TGTGCCAGCAGCCAAGCGGGACCCTCCTACGAGCAGTACTTC. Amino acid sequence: CASSQAGPSYEQYF.

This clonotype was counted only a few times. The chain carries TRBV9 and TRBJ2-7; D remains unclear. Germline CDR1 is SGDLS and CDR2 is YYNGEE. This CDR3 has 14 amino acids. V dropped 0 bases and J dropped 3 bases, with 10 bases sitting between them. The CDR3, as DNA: TGTGCCAGCAGCGTAGGGGATCGAGGCTACGAGCAGTACTTC. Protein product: CASSVGDRGYEQYF. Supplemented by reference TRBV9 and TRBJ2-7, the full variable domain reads DSGVTQTPKHLITATGQRVTLRCSPRSGDLSVYWYQQSLDQGLQFLIQYYNGEERAKGNILERFSAQQFPDLHSELNLSSLELGDSALYFCASSVGDRGYEQYFGPGTRLTVT.

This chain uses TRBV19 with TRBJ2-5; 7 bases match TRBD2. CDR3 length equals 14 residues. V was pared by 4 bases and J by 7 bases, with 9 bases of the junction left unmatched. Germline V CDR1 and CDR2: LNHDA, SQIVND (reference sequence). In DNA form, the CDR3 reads TGTGCCAGTAGTAGAAGCGGGACCCCGGGGACCCAGTACTTC. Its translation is CASSRSGTPGTQYF. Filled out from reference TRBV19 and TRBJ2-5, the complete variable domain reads DGGITQSPKYLFRKEGQNVTLSCEQNLNHDAMYWYRQDPGQGLRLIYYSQIVNDFQKGDIAEGYSVSREKKESFPLTVTSAQKNPTAFYLCASSRSGTPGTQYFGPGTRLLVL.

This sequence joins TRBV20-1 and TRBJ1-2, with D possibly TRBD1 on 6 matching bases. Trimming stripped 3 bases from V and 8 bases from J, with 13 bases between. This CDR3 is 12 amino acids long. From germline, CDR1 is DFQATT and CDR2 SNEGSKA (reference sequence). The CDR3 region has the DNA TGCAGTGCTAGCTCCAACAGGGACGGCTACACCTTC. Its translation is CSASSNRDGYTF.

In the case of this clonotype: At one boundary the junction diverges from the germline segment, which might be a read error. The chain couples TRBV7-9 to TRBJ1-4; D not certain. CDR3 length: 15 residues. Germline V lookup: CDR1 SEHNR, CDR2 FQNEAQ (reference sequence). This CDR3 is CASSLSEAANEKLFF. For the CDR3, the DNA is TGCGCCAGCAGCCTGTCCGAGGCCGCTAATGAAAAACTGTTTTTT.

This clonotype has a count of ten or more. CDR3 sequence: CASKPTSGTFTDTQYF. In DNA, the CDR3 is TGTGCCAGCAAACCGACTAGCGGGACCTTCACAGATACGCAGTATTTT. J is TRBJ2-3 and V is TRBV2; 11 bases match TRBD2. V shed 7 bases, J shed 2 bases, and the junction held 8 bases outside the gene matches. CDR3 size: 16 residues. Germline CDR1 and CDR2: SNHLY and FYNNEI.

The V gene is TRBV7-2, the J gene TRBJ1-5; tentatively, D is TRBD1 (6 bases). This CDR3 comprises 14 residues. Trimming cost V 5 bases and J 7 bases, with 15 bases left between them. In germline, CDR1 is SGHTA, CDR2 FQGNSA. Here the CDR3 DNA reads TGTGCCAGCAGCCATCCAGGGGTGGGACAGCCCCAGCATTTT. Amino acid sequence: CASSHPGVGQPQHF.

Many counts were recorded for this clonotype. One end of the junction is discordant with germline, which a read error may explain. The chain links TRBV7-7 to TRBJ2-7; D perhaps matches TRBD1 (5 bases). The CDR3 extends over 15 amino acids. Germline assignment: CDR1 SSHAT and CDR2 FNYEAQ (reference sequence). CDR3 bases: TGTGCTAGCAGCCCAGGGTTCCAAGGGACCTACGAGCAGTACTTC. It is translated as CASSPGFQGTYEQYF.

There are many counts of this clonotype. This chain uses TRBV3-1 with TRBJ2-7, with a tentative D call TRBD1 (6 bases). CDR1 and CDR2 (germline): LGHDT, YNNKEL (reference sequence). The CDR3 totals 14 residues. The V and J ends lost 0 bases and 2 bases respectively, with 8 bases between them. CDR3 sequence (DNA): TGTGCCAGCAGCCAAGATTCAGGGGCCTACGAGCAGTACTTC. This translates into CASSQDSGAYEQYF.

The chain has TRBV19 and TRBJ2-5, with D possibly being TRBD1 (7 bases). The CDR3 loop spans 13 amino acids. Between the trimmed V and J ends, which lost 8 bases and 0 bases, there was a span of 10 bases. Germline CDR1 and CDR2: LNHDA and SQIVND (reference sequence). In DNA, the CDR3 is TGTGCCAGTCAGGGGGGCTACCAAGAGACCCAGTACTTC. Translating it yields CASQGGYQETQYF.

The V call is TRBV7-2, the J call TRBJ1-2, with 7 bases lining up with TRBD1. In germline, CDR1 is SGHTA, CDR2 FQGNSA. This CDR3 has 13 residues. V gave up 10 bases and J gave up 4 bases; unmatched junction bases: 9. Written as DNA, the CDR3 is TGTGCCACCCTGGAGGGGGCGAGCTATGGCTACACCTTC. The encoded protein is CATLEGASYGYTF.

The CDR3: CASSQGTSGTGELFF. The CDR3 nucleotides read TGTGCCAGCAGCCAGGGGACTTCCGGGACCGGGGAGCTGTTTTTT. The chain carries TRBV4-2 and TRBJ2-2; perhaps TRBD2 as D (6 bases). Deletions cut 3 bases from V and 5 bases from J, with 13 bases between. Germline-derived CDR1 and CDR2 are LGHNA and YNFKEQ. The CDR3 extends over 15 amino acids.